This record concerns one TCR beta chain sequence. The antigen is unknown. This entry comes from a study of cytomegalovirus exposure and HLA in healthy donors. Study context: The 90 to 150 validation repertoires and the approximately 690 first-cohort repertoires shared a platform, a later analysis reported.

Overall study results and limits: TCR beta chains numbering roughly 150 were designated cytomegalovirus-associated. It was confirmed in vitro that three of the CMV-associated chains were specific for CMV antigens.

Assay: immunoSEQ multiplex PCR; the TCRdb copy retains only in-frame clones and omits some. The sample carries more than 250,000 clones, just over 85% recorded once. V lost 0 bases and J lost 1, with 16 bases in between. The V gene's germline CDR1 is SGDLS and CDR2 YYNGEE. CDR3 size: 17 residues. Separate from the roughly 670-subject first cohort, the approximately 120-subject validation cohort was the one that the donors belonged to. The material sequenced was PBMCs. The sequence came from a woman between 18 and 29 years old in good health and CMV-seronegative. The chain is built from TRBV9 and TRBJ1-2; D is unresolved. Written as DNA, the CDR3 is TGTGCCAGCAGCGTAGCCTACGACAAAGGCGTTAACTATGGCTACACCTTC. Amino acids: CASSVAYDKGVNYGYTF.